This TCR beta chain was sequenced in a study of cytomegalovirus exposure and HLA in healthy donors. Study-wide points: Among TCR sequences, most were rare, though some public TCRs appeared in many donors.

With 60 Vbeta and 13 Jbeta primers, the PCR was carried out. Data came from immunoSEQ multiplex PCR; TCRdb stores just in-frame clones and leaves some out. Of about 250,000 clones in the sample, 80% were seen once. A remark on this clone: What it binds is unknown.

CDR1 LNHDA and CDR2 SQIVND come from the germline V gene (reference sequence). There are 17 residues in the CDR3. J was trimmed by 0 bases and V by 5 bases; bases with no gene match: 13. The clonotype comes from a girl aged 2 to 9 in good health and CMV-seronegative. What was sequenced was PBMCs. This chain joins TRBV19 and TRBJ2-7, with 7 bases matching TRBD1. As DNA, the CDR3 is TGTGCCAGTAGTCTAACCCTGGCCGGGACAGACTCCTACGAGCAGTACTTC. The encoded protein is CASSLTLAGTDSYEQYF.